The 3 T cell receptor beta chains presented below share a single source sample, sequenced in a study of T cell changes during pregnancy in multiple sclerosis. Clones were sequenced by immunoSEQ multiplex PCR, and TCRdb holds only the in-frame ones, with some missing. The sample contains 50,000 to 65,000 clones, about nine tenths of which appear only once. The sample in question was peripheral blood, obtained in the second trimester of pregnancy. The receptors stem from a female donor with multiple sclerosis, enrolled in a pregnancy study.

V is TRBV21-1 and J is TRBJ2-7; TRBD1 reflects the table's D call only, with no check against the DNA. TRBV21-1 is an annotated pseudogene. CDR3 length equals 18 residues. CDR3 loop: CASNPIRGLPPRIYEQYF. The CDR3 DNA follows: TGTGCCAGCAATCCCATCAGGGGGCTTCCCCCTAGGATCTACGAGCAGTACTTC.

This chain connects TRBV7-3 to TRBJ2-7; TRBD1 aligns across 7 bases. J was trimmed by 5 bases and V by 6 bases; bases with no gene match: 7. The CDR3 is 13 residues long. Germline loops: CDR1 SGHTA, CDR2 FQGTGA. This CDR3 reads CASSPTGAHEQYF. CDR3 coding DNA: TGTGCCAGCAGTCCTACAGGGGCCCACGAGCAGTACTTC.

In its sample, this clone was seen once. CDR3 sequence reads: CASSSPGLAGGLGTDTQYF. The CDR3 DNA follows: TGCGCCAGCAGCTCTCCGGGACTAGCGGGGGGTTTAGGCACAGATACGCAGTATTTT. The gene calls are TRBV5-1 and TRBJ2-3, with 15 bases identical to TRBD2. The germline gives CDR1 SGHRS, CDR2 YFSETQ. This CDR3 spans 19 amino acids. V shed 3 bases and J 1 base; nucleotides not matched to a gene: 9. The complete variable domain, with remaining parts taken from reference TRBV5-1 and TRBJ2-3, reads KAGVTQTPRYLIKTRGQQVTLSCSPISGHRSVSWYQQTPGQGLQFLFEYFSETQRNKGNFPGRFSGRQFSNSRSEMNVSTLELGDSALYLCASSSPGLAGGLGTDTQYFGPGTRLTVL.